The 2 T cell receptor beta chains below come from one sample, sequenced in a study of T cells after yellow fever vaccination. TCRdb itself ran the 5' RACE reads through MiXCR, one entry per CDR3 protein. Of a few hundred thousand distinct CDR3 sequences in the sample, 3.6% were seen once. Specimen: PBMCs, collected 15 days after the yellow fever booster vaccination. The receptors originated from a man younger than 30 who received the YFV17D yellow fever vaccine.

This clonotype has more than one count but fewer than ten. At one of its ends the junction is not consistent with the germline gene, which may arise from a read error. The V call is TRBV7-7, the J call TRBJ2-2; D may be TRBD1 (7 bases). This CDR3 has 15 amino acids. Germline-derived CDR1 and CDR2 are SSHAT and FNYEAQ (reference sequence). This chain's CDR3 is CASSLGGGNTGELFF. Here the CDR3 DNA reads TGTGCTAGCAGCTTAGGAGGGGGCAACACCGGGGAGCTGTTTTTT.

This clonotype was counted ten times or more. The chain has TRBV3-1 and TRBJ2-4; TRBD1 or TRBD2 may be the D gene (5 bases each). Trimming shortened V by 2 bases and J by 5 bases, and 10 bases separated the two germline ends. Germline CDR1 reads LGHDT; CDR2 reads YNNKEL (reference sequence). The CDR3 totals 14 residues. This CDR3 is CASSQRDGENIQYF. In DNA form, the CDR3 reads TGTGCCAGCAGCCAACGGGACGGAGAAAACATTCAGTACTTC.